The rows below give T cell receptor beta chains drawn from one sample of a study of cytomegalovirus exposure and HLA in healthy donors. Measured with immunoSEQ multiplex PCR; TCRdb has only the in-frame clones, and not every one. The data show about 180,000 clones, with 70% to 80% seen just once and around 0.69% held by the top ten. Material for sequencing was PBMCs. These receptors originate from a woman aged 35 to 49 in good health and CMV-seronegative. Both conserved end residues are part of each CDR3. D genes are given only for firm matches. Rows may omit the clone size; those that give it use once, few, many or a size class.

clone size	V gene	D gene	J gene	CDR3 protein	CDR3 DNA
NA	TRBV9	NA	TRBJ1-4	CASSANLYRDSGEKLFF	TGTGCCAGCAGCGCCAACCTATACAGGGATTCCGGAGAAAAACTGTTTTTT
NA	TRBV5-1	NA	TRBJ2-5	CASSVGTLQETQYF	TGCGCCAGCAGCGTCGGGACACTCCAAGAGACCCAGTACTTC
NA	TRBV7-9	NA	TRBJ2-5	CASSHQETQYF	TGTGCCAGCAGCCATCAAGAGACCCAGTACTTC
few	TRBV30	NA	TRBJ1-5	CAWSTAEHQPQHF	TGTGCCTGGAGTACCGCGGAACATCAGCCCCAGCATTTT
NA	TRBV5-1	NA	TRBJ1-1	CASSSVGRGINTEAFF	TGCGCCAGCAGCTCAGTGGGTCGGGGAATAAACACTGAAGCTTTCTTT
NA	TRBV7-2	NA	TRBJ2-5	CASSITGTRQETQYF	TGTGCCAGCAGCATAACCGGGACACGGCAAGAGACCCAGTACTTC
NA	TRBV15	NA	TRBJ2-7	CATSRDPPVEQYF	TGTGCCACCAGCAGAGATCCCCCAGTCGAGCAGTACTTC
NA	TRBV27	NA	TRBJ2-3	CASSFEAGHTDTQYF	TGTGCCAGCAGTTTCGAGGCAGGGCACACAGATACGCAGTATTTT
NA	TRBV6-5	NA	TRBJ1-4	CASSPGRAANEKLFF	TGTGCCAGCAGTCCCGGCAGGGCAGCTAATGAAAAACTGTTTTTT
NA	TRBV7-9	TRBD2	TRBJ2-3	CASSLGWEGDTQYF	TGTGCCAGCAGCTTAGGGTGGGAGGGAGATACGCAGTATTTT
NA	TRBV28	NA	TRBJ1-4	CASSGLEEKLFF	TGTGCCAGCAGTGGACTGGAAGAAAAACTGTTTTTT
NA	TRBV9	NA	TRBJ2-7	CASSVALGGSYEQYF	TGTGCCAGCAGCGTAGCGTTGGGGGGCTCCTACGAGCAGTACTTC
few	TRBV5-4	NA	TRBJ2-7	CASSSRGISYEQYF	TGTGCCAGCAGCTCCCGGGGGATCTCCTACGAGCAGTACTTC
NA	TRBV9	NA	TRBJ2-7	CASSPRPGGNEQYF	TGTGCCAGCAGCCCCAGACCGGGGGGCAACGAGCAGTACTTC
NA	TRBV2	TRBD2	TRBJ2-3	CASSALTSGDTDTQYF	TGTGCCAGCAGTGCTCTGACTAGCGGGGACACAGATACGCAGTATTTT
NA	TRBV28	NA	TRBJ1-6	CASSPDSLPLHF	TGTGCCAGCAGCCCTGACAGCTTACCCCTCCACTTT
NA	TRBV15	TRBD2	TRBJ2-1	CATSRGTDYRLADNEQFF	TGTGCCACCAGCAGAGGGACCGATTATCGACTAGCGGACAATGAGCAGTTCTTC
NA	TRBV5-4	TRBD1	TRBJ1-2	CASSLDSMSRGDGYTF	TGTGCCAGCAGCTTGGACAGTATGAGCAGGGGGGATGGCTACACCTTC
once	TRBV9	TRBD1	TRBJ1-5	CASSPGTGGIGQPQHF	TGTGCCAGCAGCCCCGGGACAGGGGGGATTGGGCAGCCCCAGCATTTT
NA	TRBV5-1	NA	TRBJ2-1	CASSLDGGGPNEQFF	TGCGCCAGCAGCTTGGATGGGGGGGGGCCCAATGAGCAGTTCTTC
NA	TRBV11-2	NA	TRBJ1-1	CASSLVAGITEAFF	TGTGCCAGCAGCTTAGTAGCAGGGATCACTGAAGCTTTCTTT
NA	TRBV5-1	TRBD1	TRBJ2-3	CASSSGQVADTQYF	TGCGCCAGCAGCTCGGGACAGGTAGCAGATACGCAGTATTTT
few	TRBV7-9	NA	TRBJ1-2	CASSLRGDGYTF	TGTGCCAGCAGCTTAAGGGGCGATGGCTACACCTTC
NA	TRBV19	NA	TRBJ1-4	CASTATGRSEKLFF	TGTGCCAGTACCGCGACAGGACGGAGTGAAAAACTGTTTTTT
NA	TRBV9	TRBD1	TRBJ2-7	CASSPRQGLTYEQYF	TGTGCCAGCAGCCCCCGACAGGGCCTTACCTACGAGCAGTACTTC
NA	TRBV5-6	NA	TRBJ1-2	CASSPGRGTNYGYTF	TGTGCCAGCAGCCCGGGTCGGGGAACTAACTATGGCTACACCTTC
NA	TRBV11-3	TRBD1	TRBJ1-4	CASSPGQGTDEKLFF	TGTGCCAGCAGCCCGGGACAGGGCACGGATGAAAAACTGTTTTTT
NA	TRBV5-6	NA	TRBJ2-1	CASTLNNRGSYNEQFF	TGTGCCAGCACCCTTAACAATAGGGGCTCCTACAATGAGCAGTTCTTC
NA	TRBV7-9	NA	TRBJ2-6	CASLGGISGANVLTF	TGTGCCAGCCTAGGGGGTATCTCTGGGGCCAACGTCCTGACTTTC
NA	TRBV18	NA	TRBJ2-7	CASSPVQGSYEQYF	TGTGCCAGCTCACCAGTGCAGGGATCCTACGAGCAGTACTTC
NA	TRBV27	TRBD2	TRBJ2-7	CASRVSGSVRLYEQYF	TGTGCCAGCAGGGTTAGCGGGAGCGTCAGACTCTACGAGCAGTACTTC
once	TRBV7-9	TRBD1	TRBJ1-2	CASSLAGTGVGYTF	TGTGCCAGCAGCTTGGCTGGGACAGGGGTCGGCTACACCTTC
NA	TRBV5-6	NA	TRBJ1-1	CASSLVTGNTEAFF	TGTGCCAGCAGCTTGGTAACAGGGAACACTGAAGCTTTCTTT
once	TRBV6-1	NA	TRBJ2-1	CASSEAVPPYGQFF	TGTGCCAGCAGTGAAGCGGTCCCCCCCTACGGGCAGTTCTTC
NA	TRBV13	NA	TRBJ1-3	CASSQGGTGPGNTIYF	TGTGCCAGCAGTCAAGGGGGAACAGGGCCTGGAAACACCATATATTTT
few	TRBV5-6	NA	TRBJ1-1	CASSLGRSPEAFF	TGTGCCAGCAGCTTGGGTAGATCCCCTGAAGCTTTCTTT
NA	TRBV12-5	TRBD2	TRBJ2-1	CASGLVVGQGSGRIRNNEQFF	TGTGCTAGTGGTTTGGTAGTGGGTCAGGGGAGCGGGAGGATCCGCAACAATGAGCAGTTCTTC
NA	TRBV5-6	TRBD1	TRBJ2-2	CASSLGMTGVSGELFF	TGTGCCAGCAGCTTGGGCATGACAGGGGTGAGCGGGGAGCTGTTTTTT
NA	TRBV23-1	TRBD1	TRBJ2-7	CASSQSRRDRGRYEQYF	TGCGCCAGCAGTCAATCGCGAAGGGACAGGGGGCGGTACGAGCAGTACTTC
NA	TRBV5-8	TRBD1	TRBJ1-1	CARWGTGPIWTEAFF	TGTGCCAGATGGGGGACAGGCCCGATTTGGACTGAAGCTTTCTTT
once	TRBV15	NA	TRBJ2-3	CATSVGRSTDTQYF	TGTGCCACCAGCGTGGGCCGGAGCACAGATACGCAGTATTTT
few	TRBV9	NA	TRBJ1-1	CASSTGREDTEAFF	TGTGCCAGCAGCACAGGGCGCGAGGACACTGAAGCTTTCTTT
NA	TRBV4-1	NA	TRBJ2-7	CASSQDRGTYEQYF	TGCGCCAGCAGCCAAGACCGGGGGACCTACGAGCAGTACTTC
NA	TRBV29-1	TRBD1	TRBJ1-2	CSVEGGLAGGLADYGYTF	TGCAGCGTTGAGGGAGGGTTGGCAGGGGGCTTGGCTGACTATGGCTACACCTTC
NA	TRBV9	TRBD2	TRBJ2-2	CASSVNLAGGANTGELFF	TGTGCCAGCAGCGTGAATCTAGCGGGAGGGGCGAACACCGGGGAGCTGTTTTTT
NA	TRBV6-1	NA	TRBJ1-5	CASSEWQGGNQPQHF	TGTGCCAGCAGTGAGTGGCAGGGAGGGAATCAGCCCCAGCATTTT
NA	TRBV11-2	NA	TRBJ1-2	CASSLDLFRKGGYTF	TGTGCCAGCAGCTTAGATCTGTTCAGGAAAGGAGGCTACACCTTC
NA	TRBV28	TRBD1	TRBJ1-2	CASSGGQGTPNYGYTF	TGTGCCAGCAGTGGAGGACAGGGAACCCCTAACTATGGCTACACCTTC
NA	TRBV30	TRBD1	TRBJ1-6	CAWSADRAYNSPLHF	TGTGCCTGGAGTGCGGACAGGGCCTATAATTCACCCCTCCACTTT
NA	TRBV27	TRBD2	TRBJ2-1	CASSLSSGQFYNEQFF	TGTGCCAGCAGTTTATCTAGCGGGCAATTCTACAATGAGCAGTTCTTC
NA	TRBV2	NA	TRBJ2-1	CASSEAWGRAYNEQFF	TGTGCCAGCAGTGAAGCGTGGGGCCGCGCCTACAATGAGCAGTTCTTC
NA	TRBV7-2	TRBD1	TRBJ1-5	CASSLGQGNSNQPQHF	TGTGCCAGCAGCCTCGGACAGGGTAATAGCAATCAGCCCCAGCATTTT